This T cell receptor (beta chain) was sequenced for a study of blood T cell repertoires in COVID-19. The wider study: Whether acute or convalescent, the COVID-19 samples came from the United States, Italy and Spain. T cells, B-cell-depleted T cells, or PBMCs supplied cDNA or gDNA.

V was cut by 7 bases and J by 7 bases, with 17 bases left in between. This CDR3 has 14 residues. Germline CDR1 is LNHDA and CDR2 is SQIVND (reference sequence). As originally analysed: Cell counts per sample came from amplifying reference gene primers. The method was immunoSEQ multiplex PCR; TCRdb's version includes in-frame clones alone and lacks a portion of them. V, J and clone size are taken as reported in that table, and D and trimming were inferred from the DNA itself. The table records about 68,000 clones, 75% to 90% of them present only once. This TCR came from a man younger than 45 with acute or convalescent COVID-19. The material sequenced was peripheral blood. The chain recombines TRBV19 with TRBJ2-4; D possibly corresponds to TRBD1 (6 bases). In nucleotides, the CDR3 is TGTGCCAGTACCCATAGGACAGTTGGGAACATTCAGTACTTC. Its protein product is CASTHRTVGNIQYF.